This is a list of T cell receptor beta chains from one sample in a study of memory B cells and T cells in multiple sclerosis. The table came from immunoSEQ multiplex PCR; TCRdb's copy has only in-frame clones and leaves some out. The sample has about 46,000 clones, more than 65% seen once. These receptors' antigens are unknown. Sequencing was performed on PBMCs from blood kept in culture. These receptor sequences come from a human donor with multiple sclerosis. Both conserved end residues are part of each CDR3. Fields, in order: D gene, clone size, CDR3 length, V gene, J gene, CDR3 protein. D genes are given only for firm matches. Size is stated for part of the rows, as once, few or many counts, or as a class when the clone is expanded.

D: .; size: .; length: 14; V: TRBV6-1; J: TRBJ2-5; CDR3: CASISAISQETQYF
D: .; size: .; length: 13; V: TRBV28; J: TRBJ1-2; CDR3: CASSLQGNYGYTF
D: TRBD1; size: .; length: 11; V: TRBV30; J: TRBJ2-7; CDR3: CAAGTAYEQYF
D: .; size: .; length: 13; V: TRBV30; J: TRBJ2-1; CDR3: CAWSVGSYNEQFF
D: .; size: .; length: 16; V: TRBV7-9; J: TRBJ2-3; CDR3: CASSLRPGHSTDTQYF
D: .; size: .; length: 14; V: TRBV30; J: TRBJ1-4; CDR3: CAWSGGRRSEKLFF
D: TRBD1; size: once; length: 17; V: TRBV5-6; J: TRBJ1-6; CDR3: CASSSLGTGGHNSPLHF
D: .; size: .; length: 14; V: TRBV5-4; J: TRBJ2-5; CDR3: CASSLDGVQETQYF
D: .; size: .; length: 15; V: TRBV18; J: TRBJ1-2; CDR3: CASSPIADSNYGYTF
D: .; size: .; length: 13; V: TRBV19; J: TRBJ2-5; CDR3: CASTTTGLETQYF
D: TRBD1; size: .; length: 14; V: TRBV6-5; J: TRBJ2-5; CDR3: CASSYRTGEKAQYF
D: .; size: .; length: 15; V: TRBV18; J: TRBJ1-1; CDR3: CASSLRQAPNTEAFF
D: .; size: .; length: 11; V: TRBV6-5; J: TRBJ1-1; CDR3: CASRNDREAFF
D: .; size: once; length: 15; V: TRBV4-1; J: TRBJ2-7; CDR3: CASSQDSGSSYEQYF
D: TRBD2; size: .; length: 13; V: TRBV5-5; J: TRBJ2-3; CDR3: CASSIGTSVGQYF
D: .; size: .; length: 10; V: TRBV11-2; J: TRBJ2-7; CDR3: CASSSQVQYF
D: .; size: .; length: 13; V: TRBV4-2; J: TRBJ1-3; CDR3: CASSQGSGNTIYF
D: TRBD2; size: .; length: 14; V: TRBV11-3; J: TRBJ2-3; CDR3: CASSSGLASDTQYF
D: .; size: .; length: 15; V: TRBV7-2; J: TRBJ1-1; CDR3: CASSLFRQPNTEAFF
D: TRBD1; size: .; length: 13; V: TRBV5-5; J: TRBJ2-5; CDR3: CASSWTGEETQYF
D: .; size: once; length: 14; V: TRBV2; J: TRBJ2-1; CDR3: CASSGGLSANEQFF
D: .; size: few; length: 12; V: TRBV30; J: TRBJ2-7; CDR3: CAWRRIGHEQYF
D: .; size: .; length: 15; V: TRBV6-5; J: TRBJ1-2; CDR3: CASSYSRLTNYGYTF
D: TRBD2; size: .; length: 15; V: TRBV28; J: TRBJ2-1; CDR3: CASNPSSGGAYEQFF
D: TRBD2; size: .; length: 15; V: TRBV29-1; J: TRBJ2-1; CDR3: CSVGTSGGAGNEQFF
D: TRBD1; size: .; length: 14; V: TRBV30; J: TRBJ2-7; CDR3: CAWGTGQGPYEQYF
D: .; size: .; length: 13; V: TRBV7-2; J: TRBJ1-1; CDR3: CASSDSLDTEAFF
D: .; size: .; length: 14; V: TRBV9; J: TRBJ2-7; CDR3: CASSVGGDLYEQYF
D: .; size: .; length: 13; V: TRBV5-5; J: TRBJ2-1; CDR3: CASSGGGFNEQFF
D: .; size: once; length: 14; V: TRBV4-2; J: TRBJ1-2; CDR3: CASSQDEGVGGYTF
D: .; size: .; length: 13; V: TRBV14; J: TRBJ1-1; CDR3: CASSQLSLTEAFF
D: .; size: .; length: 15; V: TRBV7-9; J: TRBJ2-2; CDR3: CASSFRGDFSGELFF
D: .; size: .; length: 15; V: TRBV6-6; J: TRBJ1-2; CDR3: CASSYSGTDASGYTF
D: .; size: few; length: 15; V: TRBV4-3; J: TRBJ2-7; CDR3: CASSQGQARHYEQYF
D: .; size: .; length: 14; V: TRBV28; J: TRBJ1-4; CDR3: CASSLGATNEKLFF
D: .; size: .; length: 17; V: TRBV7-6; J: TRBJ2-3; CDR3: CASSLEGDPFPTDTQYF
D: .; size: few; length: 12; V: TRBV6-6; J: TRBJ2-5; CDR3: CASSYGRETQYF
D: .; size: .; length: 13; V: TRBV2; J: TRBJ1-1; CDR3: CASSRSGNTEAFF
D: .; size: .; length: 13; V: TRBV5-1; J: TRBJ2-1; CDR3: CASSLSGKNEQFF
D: .; size: once; length: 13; V: TRBV2; J: TRBJ2-5; CDR3: CASSVRVRETQYF
D: .; size: .; length: 13; V: TRBV30; J: TRBJ1-1; CDR3: CAWSSWTGTEAFF
D: .; size: .; length: 13; V: TRBV11-2; J: TRBJ1-1; CDR3: CASSLLGNTEAFF
D: TRBD1; size: .; length: 14; V: TRBV13; J: TRBJ1-2; CDR3: CASSALTGIGGYTF
D: .; size: .; length: 13; V: TRBV30; J: TRBJ1-3; CDR3: CAWKGSSGNTIYF
D: TRBD1; size: .; length: 14; V: TRBV30; J: TRBJ1-4; CDR3: CAWSVQGFREKLFF
D: .; size: .; length: 13; V: TRBV2; J: TRBJ1-2; CDR3: CASSVEQGSGYTF
D: .; size: .; length: 14; V: TRBV5-6; J: TRBJ1-2; CDR3: CASSLGEPNYGYTF
D: .; size: .; length: 15; V: TRBV7-9; J: TRBJ1-1; CDR3: CASSLVGAWGTEAFF
D: TRBD1; size: .; length: 15; V: TRBV5-1; J: TRBJ2-3; CDR3: CASSLSGQGADTQYF
D: .; size: .; length: 11; V: TRBV20-1; J: TRBJ2-7; CDR3: CSAIREDEQYF
D: .; size: .; length: 14; V: TRBV9; J: TRBJ1-3; CDR3: CASTTDFSGNTIYF
D: TRBD1; size: .; length: 16; V: TRBV7-9; J: TRBJ1-1; CDR3: CASSFIPGTGDPEAFF